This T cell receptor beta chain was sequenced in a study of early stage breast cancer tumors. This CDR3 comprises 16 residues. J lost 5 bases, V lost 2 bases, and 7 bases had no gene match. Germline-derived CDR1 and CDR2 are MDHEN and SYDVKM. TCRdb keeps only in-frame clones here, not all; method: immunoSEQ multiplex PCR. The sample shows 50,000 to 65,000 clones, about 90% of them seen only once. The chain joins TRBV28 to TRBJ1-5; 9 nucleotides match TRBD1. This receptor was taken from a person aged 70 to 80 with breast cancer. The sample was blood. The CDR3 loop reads CASSLIRDRADQPQHF. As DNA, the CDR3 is TGTGCCAGCAGTTTAATCCGGGACAGGGCCGATCAGCCCCAGCATTTT.